Presented here are 11 T cell receptor beta chains from one specimen sequenced in a study of T cells in women clearing cervical HPV infection. Assay: immunoSEQ multiplex PCR; the TCRdb copy retains only in-frame clones and omits some. The table for this sample gives about 37,000 clones. Sequenced sample: blood buffy coat. The receptors stem from a woman aged 18 to 75 with a cervical HPV16 infection that either progressed to CIN3+ or cleared (not recorded which).

Comments on this clone: The observed sequence ends 3 residues before the CDR3 terminus, with the missing tail filled in from the germline J gene. The chain has TRBV19 and TRBJ1-5, with D tentatively TRBD1 (5 bases). The CDR3 totals 15 residues. Germline V lookup: CDR1 LNHDA, CDR2 SQIVND (reference sequence). V shed 3 bases and J shed 1 base, with 10 bases lying between them. CDR3 region: CASSIEGRSNQPQHF. The CDR3 DNA, read in part, is TGTGCCAGTAGTATCGAGGGGAGAAGCAATCAGCCC.

Worth noting for this clone: From the germline J gene comes the end of the CDR3, since the read stops 3 residues before it. The chain employs TRBV19 and TRBJ1-4; 7 bases are a match to TRBD1. The CDR3 runs 15 residues. Germline loops: CDR1 LNHDA, CDR2 SQIVND (reference sequence). CDR3 region: CASSWGGGKDSPLFF. The DNA read from the CDR3 is TGTGCCAGTAGTTGGGGAGGGGGCAAAGATTCACCA.

Concerning this clone: The sequence runs out 3 residues before the end of the CDR3; the remainder is reconstructed from the germline J gene. The rearrangement uses TRBV5-4 and TRBJ2-7, with D perhaps matching TRBD2 (6 bases). Trimming took 3 bases from V and 6 from J, leaving 10 bases between them. CDR3 length equals 12 residues. Germline CDR1 is SGHNT and CDR2 is YYREEE (reference sequence). CDR3 in amino acids: CASSSLASEQYF. The DNA read from the CDR3 is TGTGCCAGCAGCTCTCTAGCGTCCGAG. Using reference TRBV5-4 and TRBJ2-7 for the parts outside the CDR3, the full variable domain is ETGVTQSPTHLIKTRGQQVTLRCSSQSGHNTVSWYQQALGQGPQFIFQYYREEENGRGNFPPRFSGLQFPNYSSELNVNALELDDSALYLCASSSLASEQYFGPGTRLTVT.

As for this clone: The sequenced fragment ends 3 residues before the CDR3 boundary, so the rest is inferred from the germline J gene. The V call is TRBV20-1, the J call TRBJ2-3, with 13 bases matching TRBD2. Germline lookup yields CDR1 DFQATT and CDR2 SNEGSKA (reference sequence). The CDR3 has 15 amino acids. V lost 6 bases, J lost 2 bases, and 5 bases stayed unmatched. CDR3 residues: CSALGLAGYTDTQYF. Incomplete CDR3 DNA: TGCAGTGCCTTGGGACTAGCGGGATACACAGATACG.

For this clone: The read ends 3 residues early relative to the CDR3; the germline J gene fills the gap. V usage is TRBV10-3 and J usage is TRBJ1-2; 7 bases are shared with TRBD1. V was pared by 6 bases and J by 0 bases, with 1 base of the junction left unmatched. This CDR3 is 13 amino acids long. Germline CDR1 reads ENHRY; CDR2 reads SYGVKD. CDR3 residues: CAIRDRSNYGYTF. The sequenced part of the CDR3 DNA is TGTGCCATCAGGGACAGGTCTAACTATGGC.

Turning to this clone: Sequencing ends 3 residues short of the CDR3 end; the germline J gene provides the rest. The V call is TRBV7-9, the J call TRBJ1-2, with 9 bases matching TRBD1. Germline loops: CDR1 SEHNR, CDR2 FQNEAQ (reference sequence). V was clipped by 5 bases and J by 7 bases; unmatched bases: 5. This CDR3 comprises 13 residues. The CDR3: CASSPDRGRGYTF. The DNA read from the CDR3 is TGTGCCAGCAGCCCGGACAGGGGACGTGGC.

Of note for this clone: The read is 3 residues too short to cover the CDR3 end, so that end is filled in from the germline J gene. The gene calls are TRBV29-1 and TRBJ1-1; unclear D gene. Germline V gene data show CDR1 as SQVTM and CDR2 as ANQGSEA. The CDR3 is 14 residues long. The ends were cut back, 5 bases at V and 2 bases at J, with 15 bases in the middle. CDR3 DNA (partial): TGCAGCGTTTCCCTATTTGGACTTAACACTGAA. Amino acids: CSVSLFGLNTE. The complete CDR3 protein is CSVSLFGLNTEAFF.

Worth noting for this clone: Coverage ceases 3 residues before the CDR3 finishes, and the germline J gene fills in the end. The rearrangement joins TRBV5-1 to TRBJ2-7; TRBD2 aligns across 15 bases. CDR3 length: 17 residues. V trimming: 7 bases; J trimming: 0 bases; junction bases outside the gene matches: 8. In germline, CDR1 is SGHRS, CDR2 YFSETQ. The CDR3 region is CASRRGLAGGNSYEQYF. CDR3 bases read: TGCGCCAGCCGCCGCGGACTAGCGGGAGGGAACTCCTACGAG.

Worth noting for this clone: The read comes to an end 3 residues before the CDR3 does, leaving the germline J gene to fill in the end. The rearrangement joins TRBV4-1 to TRBJ2-7; the D gene is possibly TRBD1 (6 bases). This CDR3 contains 16 residues. V was pared by 0 bases and J by 1 base, with 13 bases between. Germline V lookup: CDR1 MGHRA, CDR2 YSYEKL. CDR3 protein: CASSQDQGYASYEQYF. CDR3 DNA, as far as it was read: TGCGCCAGCAGCCAAGATCAGGGGTATGCATCCTACGAG.

With respect to this clone: The CDR3 end lies 3 residues beyond the end of the read and is filled in from the germline J gene. The rearrangement joins TRBV6-1 to TRBJ2-1; no reliable D call. CDR3 length: 16 amino acids. The germline V gene has CDR1 MNHNS and CDR2 SASEGT. The V end lost 2 bases, the J end lost 4 bases, and 15 bases lay between the germline ends. Incomplete CDR3 DNA: TGTGCCAGCAGTGAATATGAGGTTTCGGGTTACAATGAG. Protein product: CASSEYEVSGYNE. The whole CDR3 is CASSEYEVSGYNEQFF.

On this clone: The CDR3 end is not reached by the read, which stops 3 residues before it; the germline J gene fills it in. The rearrangement uses TRBV5-6 and TRBJ2-3; 7 bases map to TRBD1. The CDR3 loop spans 14 amino acids. Germline V gene lookup returns CDR1 SGHDT and CDR2 YYEEEE. CDR3 in amino acids: CASSLNRGKETQYF. CDR3 DNA, as far as it was read: TGTGCCAGCAGCCTAAACAGGGGAAAGGAGACG.